The 22 T cell receptor beta chains below all came from one sample that was sequenced in a study of T cells after somatic rescue of genetic block. Measured with immunoSEQ multiplex PCR; TCRdb has only the in-frame clones, and not every one. The sample has roughly 70,000 clones, around 92% seen once. The sample comprised peripheral blood mononuclear cells (PBMCs). These receptors were taken from a man between 40 and 49 years old.

This chain links TRBV6-5 with TRBJ1-5; D gene uncertain. Trimming shortened V by 0 bases and J by 2 bases, and 8 bases separated the two germline ends. Germline CDR1 reads MNHEY; CDR2 reads SVGAGI. CDR3 length equals 15 residues. The CDR3 loop reads CASSYSMGGNQPQHF. The CDR3, as DNA: TGTGCCAGCAGTTACTCGATGGGCGGCAATCAGCCCCAGCATTTT.

The V and J genes are TRBV29-1 and TRBJ1-1; the match to TRBD1 covers 7 bases. This CDR3 contains 16 residues. Trimming at V came to 6 bases and at J to 0 bases, leaving 13 bases not matched to a gene. Germline CDR1 is SQVTM and CDR2 is ANQGSEA. CDR3 region: CSVTPGQTLLNTEAFF. CDR3 bases: TGCAGCGTAACCCCGGGACAGACCTTATTGAACACTGAAGCTTTCTTT. Drawing the rest from reference TRBV29-1 and TRBJ1-1, the complete variable domain is SAVISQKPSRDICQRGTSLTIQCQVDSQVTMMFWYRQQPGQSLTLIATANQGSEATYESGFVIDKFPISRPNLTFSTLTVSNMSPEDSSIYLCSVTPGQTLLNTEAFFGQGTRLTVV.

J is TRBJ2-2 and V is TRBV7-9; D call uncertain. The CDR3 is 12 residues long. Trimming stripped 5 bases from V and 4 bases from J, with 5 bases between. Germline loops: CDR1 SEHNR, CDR2 FQNEAQ (reference sequence). The CDR3 nucleotides read TGTGCCAGCAGCCCGGGCACCGGGGAGCTGTTTTTT. Its protein is CASSPGTGELFF.

V usage is TRBV2 and J usage is TRBJ1-5, with D perhaps matching TRBD1 (6 bases). The V end was cut by 6 bases, the J end by 0 bases, with 12 bases between. Per the germline V gene, CDR1 is SNHLY and CDR2 is FYNNEI. This CDR3 has 15 amino acids. The CDR3 here is CASSRDNNSNQPQHF. The CDR3 DNA follows: TGTGCCAGCAGCCGGGACAACAATAGCAATCAGCCCCAGCATTTT.

This clone has just a few counts. The gene calls are TRBV5-4 and TRBJ2-7; 7 nucleotides match TRBD1. V lost 3 bases, J lost 0 bases, and 9 bases stayed unmatched. CDR1 and CDR2 from the germline V gene are SGHNT and YYREEE (reference sequence). CDR3 size: 16 residues. The CDR3 is CASSSTLDRSSYEQYF. CDR3 sequence (DNA): TGTGCCAGCAGCTCCACTTTGGACAGGAGCTCCTACGAGCAGTACTTC.

This chain links TRBV5-1 with TRBJ2-7; no firm D call. The CDR3 runs to 13 residues. V lost 0 bases and J 5 bases, leaving 9 bases between the germline ends. The V gene's germline CDR1 is SGHRS and CDR2 YFSETQ. The CDR3 loop is CASSLGMIDEQYF. CDR3 nucleotide sequence: TGCGCCAGCAGCTTGGGTATGATCGACGAGCAGTACTTC.

The V and J genes are TRBV19 and TRBJ2-1; tentatively, D is TRBD1 or TRBD2 (5 bases each). The CDR3 is made up of 12 amino acids. The V end lost 9 bases, the J end lost 4 bases, and 10 bases lay between the germline ends. CDR1 is LNHDA, CDR2 SQIVND, per germline (reference sequence). CDR3 protein: CASRDGYNEQFF. The CDR3 DNA sequence: TGTGCCAGCCGGGACGGTTACAATGAGCAGTTCTTC.

The chain joins TRBV7-4 to TRBJ1-5; TRBD1 might be the D (5 bases). Trimming removed 8 bases at V and 2 bases at J, with 19 bases between. The germline V gene has CDR1 SGHVT and CDR2 SQSDAQ. The CDR3 extends over 16 amino acids. The DNA for the CDR3 is TGTGCCAGCCTAAGGAATAGGGGCCAAGGCAATCAGCCCCAGCATTTT. Encoded protein: CASLRNRGQGNQPQHF.

The V gene is TRBV5-4, the J gene TRBJ1-3; D may be TRBD1 (5 bases). Germline V CDR1 and CDR2: SGHNT, YYREEE (reference sequence). V gave up 2 bases and J gave up 0 bases, with 12 bases separating them. The CDR3 has 16 residues. For the CDR3, the DNA is TGTGCCAGCAGCTTTTCCCGGGGCTACTCTGGAAACACCATATATTTT. Residues: CASSFSRGYSGNTIYF.

This clone has just a few counts. J is TRBJ1-5 and V is TRBV6-6; 7 bases are shared with TRBD1. Germline V lookup: CDR1 MNHNY, CDR2 SVGAGI (reference sequence). The CDR3 runs 15 residues. Trimming cost V 6 bases and J 0 bases; bases outside gene matches: 5. The CDR3 sequence: CASRTSGGSNQPQHF. The CDR3 bases are TGTGCCAGCAGAACCTCAGGGGGTAGCAATCAGCCCCAGCATTTT.

A remark on this clone: The same CDR3 arises from other DNA sequences in this sample as well. The chain has TRBV2 and TRBJ1-5; 9 nucleotides agree with TRBD1. Germline CDR1 SNHLY, CDR2 FYNNEI. The CDR3 runs to 14 residues. Trimming at V came to 3 bases and at J to 6 bases, leaving 3 bases not matched to a gene. The CDR3 sequence is CASSETGGVQPQHF. The CDR3 nucleotides are TGTGCCAGCAGTGAGACAGGGGGGGTTCAGCCCCAGCATTTT.

The chain combines TRBV6-5 with TRBJ1-3, with 7 bases matching TRBD1. The CDR3 totals 14 residues. Germline V CDR1 and CDR2: MNHEY, SVGAGI. The V segment lost 5 bases and the J segment 4 bases; nucleotides outside the gene matches: 5. The CDR3: CASSTGAVGNTIYF. The CDR3 nucleotides are TGTGCCAGCAGTACAGGGGCCGTCGGAAACACCATATATTTT.

The chain joins TRBV10-2 to TRBJ2-1, with D uncertain. The germline V gene encodes CDR1 WSHSY and CDR2 SAAADI. Trimming stripped 6 bases from V and 0 bases from J, with 6 bases between. The CDR3 loop spans 13 amino acids. Here the CDR3 reads CASRESSYNEQFF. The CDR3 nucleotides are TGCGCCAGCAGGGAGAGCTCCTACAATGAGCAGTTCTTC.

The gene calls are TRBV18 and TRBJ2-3, with 7 bases identical to TRBD1. This CDR3 is 15 amino acids long. Trimming at V came to 4 bases and at J to 0 bases, leaving 4 bases not matched to a gene. Germline CDR1 is KGHSH and CDR2 is LQKENI. Here the CDR3 reads CASSLGTASTDTQYF. The DNA for the CDR3 is TGTGCCAGCTCACTCGGGACAGCTAGCACAGATACGCAGTATTTT.

The chain is built from TRBV6-1 and TRBJ2-3; D gene uncertain. Trimming left V 1 base short and J 2 bases short, with 10 bases between. The CDR3 sequence is 15 residues long. CDR1 is MNHNS, CDR2 SASEGT, per germline. CDR3 in amino acids: CASSEVIQFTDTQYF. As DNA, the CDR3 is TGTGCCAGCAGTGAAGTTATCCAGTTCACAGATACGCAGTATTTT.

The chain carries TRBV9 and TRBJ1-3; D remains unclear. V shed 0 bases and J shed 0 bases, with 7 bases lying between them. CDR3 length: 15 residues. Germline-derived CDR1 and CDR2 are SGDLS and YYNGEE. In nucleotides, the CDR3 is TGTGCCAGCAGCGTAGGGGTGAGCTCTGGAAACACCATATATTTT. It specifies CASSVGVSSGNTIYF.

V gene TRBV28 combines with J gene TRBJ1-5, with D possibly matching TRBD1 (6 bases). Per germline, CDR1 MDHEN and CDR2 SYDVKM. The CDR3 extends over 19 amino acids. Between the trimmed V and J ends, which lost 4 bases and 2 bases, there was a span of 24 bases. The CDR3 DNA is TGTGCCAGCAGTTCTTTAACTCTGAAAGGGGGTGTCGGCAATCAGCCCCAGCATTTT. It translates to CASSSLTLKGGVGNQPQHF.

The rearrangement uses TRBV20-1 and TRBJ2-5; 8 bases are shared with TRBD1. The J call is uncertain, as TRBJ2-7 better fits the DNA end. The CDR3 extends over 11 amino acids. Germline CDR1 is DFQATT and CDR2 is SNEGSKA (reference sequence). CDR3 loop: CSGQGTYEQYF. CDR3 sequence (DNA): TGCAGTGGACAGGGGACCTACGAGCAGTACTTC.

As DNA, the CDR3 is TGTGCCAGCAGCTTGGAAGGGGCTGGGGCCAACGTCCTGACTTTC. It specifies CASSLEGAGANVLTF. V and J are TRBV5-4 and TRBJ2-6; D is possibly TRBD1 (5 bases). The CDR3 covers 15 residues. Germline V lookup: CDR1 SGHNT, CDR2 YYREEE (reference sequence). Trimming took off 0 bases at V and 2 bases at J, with 6 bases between the two ends. Looking up the rest from reference TRBV5-4 and TRBJ2-6 gives the full variable domain: ETGVTQSPTHLIKTRGQQVTLRCSSQSGHNTVSWYQQALGQGPQFIFQYYREEENGRGNFPPRFSGLQFPNYSSELNVNALELDDSALYLCASSLEGAGANVLTFGAGSRLTVL.

The chain uses TRBV28 and TRBJ2-5; 12 bases map to TRBD2. In germline, CDR1 is MDHEN, CDR2 SYDVKM. The CDR3 is 18 amino acids. V dropped 7 bases and J dropped 4; count of bases not matched to a gene: 16. Here the CDR3 reads CASKTVPHPGLAGETQYF. DNA for the CDR3: TGTGCCAGCAAAACCGTTCCGCACCCGGGACTAGCGGGAGAGACCCAGTACTTC.

This clone was detected only a few times. The chain carries TRBV4-3 and TRBJ2-2; no firm D call. Trimming took 1 base from V and 8 from J, leaving 8 bases between them. This CDR3 has 13 residues. CDR1 is LGHNA and CDR2 is YSLEER in the germline V gene. Here the CDR3 reads CASSQVTFGELFF. Here the CDR3 DNA reads TGCGCCAGCAGCCAAGTCACTTTTGGGGAGCTGTTTTTT.

The gene calls are TRBV28 and TRBJ1-4; TRBD1 matches 8 bases. This CDR3 has 14 amino acids. V lost 8 bases and J lost 7; bases outside the gene matches: 9. The V gene's germline CDR1 is MDHEN and CDR2 SYDVKM. This CDR3 is CASYRVTGGEKLFF. Written as DNA, the CDR3 is TGTGCCAGCTATAGAGTCACAGGGGGTGAAAAACTGTTTTTT. Looking up the rest from reference TRBV28 and TRBJ1-4 gives the full variable domain: DVKVTQSSRYLVKRTGEKVFLECVQDMDHENMFWYRQDPGLGLRLIYFSYDVKMKEKGDIPEGYSVSREKKERFSLILESASTNQTSMYLCASYRVTGGEKLFFGSGTQLSVL.